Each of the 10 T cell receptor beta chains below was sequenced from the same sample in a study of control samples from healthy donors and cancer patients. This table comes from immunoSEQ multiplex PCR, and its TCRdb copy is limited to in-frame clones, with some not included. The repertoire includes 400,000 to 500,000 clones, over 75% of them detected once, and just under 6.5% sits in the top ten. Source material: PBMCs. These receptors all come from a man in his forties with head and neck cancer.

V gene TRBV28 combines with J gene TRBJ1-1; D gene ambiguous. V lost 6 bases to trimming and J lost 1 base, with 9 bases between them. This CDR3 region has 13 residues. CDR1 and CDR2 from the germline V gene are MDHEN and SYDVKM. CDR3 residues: CASSPGQNTEAFF. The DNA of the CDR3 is TGTGCCAGCAGCCCGGGTCAGAACACTGAAGCTTTCTTT.

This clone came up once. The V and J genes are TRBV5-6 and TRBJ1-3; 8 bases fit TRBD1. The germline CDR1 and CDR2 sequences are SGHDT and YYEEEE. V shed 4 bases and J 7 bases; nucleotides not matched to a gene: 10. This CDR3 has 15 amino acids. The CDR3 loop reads CASSQLDRAGNTIYF. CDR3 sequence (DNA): TGTGCCAGCAGCCAGTTGGACAGGGCAGGCAACACCATATATTTT.

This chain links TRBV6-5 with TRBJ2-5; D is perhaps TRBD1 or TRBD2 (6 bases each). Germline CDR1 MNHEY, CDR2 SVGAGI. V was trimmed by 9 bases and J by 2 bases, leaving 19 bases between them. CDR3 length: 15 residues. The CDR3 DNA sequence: TGTGCCAGTCGGAGGGGGTGGGCCCTTCAAGAGACCCAGTACTTC. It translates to CASRRGWALQETQYF.

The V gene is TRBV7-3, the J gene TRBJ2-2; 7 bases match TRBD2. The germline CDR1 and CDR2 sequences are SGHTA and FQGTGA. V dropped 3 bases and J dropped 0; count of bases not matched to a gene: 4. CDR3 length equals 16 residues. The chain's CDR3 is CASSFDRGANTGELFF. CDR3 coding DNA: TGTGCCAGCAGCTTCGACCGGGGGGCGAACACCGGGGAGCTGTTTTTT. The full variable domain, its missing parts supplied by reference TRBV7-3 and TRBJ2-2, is GAGVSQTPSNKVTEKGKYVELRCDPISGHTALYWYRQSLGQGPEFLIYFQGTGAADDSGLPNDRFFAVRPEGSVSTLKIQRTERGDSAVYLCASSFDRGANTGELFFGEGSRLTVL.

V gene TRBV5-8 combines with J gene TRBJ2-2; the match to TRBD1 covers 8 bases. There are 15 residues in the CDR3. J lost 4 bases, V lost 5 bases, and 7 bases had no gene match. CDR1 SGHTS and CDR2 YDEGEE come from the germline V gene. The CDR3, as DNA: TGTGCCAGCAGGAGGACAGGGACCGGCACCGGGGAGCTGTTTTTT. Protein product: CASRRTGTGTGELFF.

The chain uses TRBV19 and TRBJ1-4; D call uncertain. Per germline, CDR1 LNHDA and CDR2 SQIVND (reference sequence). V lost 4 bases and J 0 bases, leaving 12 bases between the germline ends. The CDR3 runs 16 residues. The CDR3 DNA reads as TGTGCCAGTAGTACCCCCCGACAAGCAACTAATGAAAAACTGTTTTTT. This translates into CASSTPRQATNEKLFF.

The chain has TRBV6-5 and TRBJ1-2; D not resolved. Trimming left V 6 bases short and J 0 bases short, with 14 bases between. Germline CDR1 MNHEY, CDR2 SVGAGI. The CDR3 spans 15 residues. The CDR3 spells CASSQVMWANYGYTF. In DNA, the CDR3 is TGTGCCAGCAGCCAGGTGATGTGGGCTAACTATGGCTACACCTTC.

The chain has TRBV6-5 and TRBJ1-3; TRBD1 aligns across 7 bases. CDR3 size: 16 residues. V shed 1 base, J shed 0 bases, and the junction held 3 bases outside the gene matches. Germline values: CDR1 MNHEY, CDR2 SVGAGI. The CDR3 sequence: CASSYWDSFSGNTIYF. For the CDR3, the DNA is TGTGCCAGCAGTTACTGGGACAGCTTCTCTGGAAACACCATATATTTT.

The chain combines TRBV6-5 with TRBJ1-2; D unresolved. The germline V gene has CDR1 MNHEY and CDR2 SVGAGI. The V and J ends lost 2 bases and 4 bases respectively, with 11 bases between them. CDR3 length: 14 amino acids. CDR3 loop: CASSYRELGYGYTF. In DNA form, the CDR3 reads TGTGCCAGCAGTTACCGGGAATTGGGCTATGGCTACACCTTC.

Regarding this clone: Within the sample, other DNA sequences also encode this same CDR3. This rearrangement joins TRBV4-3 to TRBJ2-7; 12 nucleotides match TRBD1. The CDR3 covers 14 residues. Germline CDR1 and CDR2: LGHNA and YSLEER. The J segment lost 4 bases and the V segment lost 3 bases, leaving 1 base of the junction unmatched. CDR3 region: CASSQGQGAYEQYF. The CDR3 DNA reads TGCGCCAGCAGCCAGGGACAGGGGGCTTACGAGCAGTACTTC.